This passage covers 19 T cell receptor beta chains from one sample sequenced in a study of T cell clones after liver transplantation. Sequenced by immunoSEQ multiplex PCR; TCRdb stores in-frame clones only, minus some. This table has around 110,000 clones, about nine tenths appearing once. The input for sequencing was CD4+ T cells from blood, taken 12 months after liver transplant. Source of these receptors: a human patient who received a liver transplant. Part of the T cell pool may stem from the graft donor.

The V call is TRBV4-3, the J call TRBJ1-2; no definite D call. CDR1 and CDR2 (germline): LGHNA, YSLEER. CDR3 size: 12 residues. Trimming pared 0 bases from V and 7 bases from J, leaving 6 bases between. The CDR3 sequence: CASSQDHGGYTF. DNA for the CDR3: TGCGCCAGCAGCCAAGATCACGGTGGCTACACCTTC.

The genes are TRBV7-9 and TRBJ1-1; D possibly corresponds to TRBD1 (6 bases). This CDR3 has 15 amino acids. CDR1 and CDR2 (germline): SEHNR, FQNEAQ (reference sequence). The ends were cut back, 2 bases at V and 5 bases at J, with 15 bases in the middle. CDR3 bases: TGTGCCAGCAGCTTAAGGTCCAGGGGAGGGACTGAAGCTTTCTTT. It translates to CASSLRSRGGTEAFF.

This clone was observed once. The CDR3 DNA is TGTGCCAGTAAGGACGGCACCGGCTACACCTTC. It yields the protein CASKDGTGYTF. The gene calls are TRBV19 and TRBJ1-2, with no clear D. The CDR3 loop spans 11 amino acids. CDR1 is LNHDA, CDR2 SQIVND, per germline (reference sequence). V lost 7 bases to trimming and J lost 8 bases, with 11 bases between them.

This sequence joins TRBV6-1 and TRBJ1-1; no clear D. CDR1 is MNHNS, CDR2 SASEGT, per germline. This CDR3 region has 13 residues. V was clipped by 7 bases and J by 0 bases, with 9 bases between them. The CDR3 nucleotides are TGTGCCAGCAAGGGCAGCATGAACACTGAAGCTTTCTTT. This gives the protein CASKGSMNTEAFF.

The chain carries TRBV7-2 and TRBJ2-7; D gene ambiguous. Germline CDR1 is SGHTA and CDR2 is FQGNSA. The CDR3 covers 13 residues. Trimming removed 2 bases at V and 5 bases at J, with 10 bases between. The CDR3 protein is CASSLRVDHEQYF. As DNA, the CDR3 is TGTGCCAGCAGCTTAAGAGTGGACCACGAGCAGTACTTC.

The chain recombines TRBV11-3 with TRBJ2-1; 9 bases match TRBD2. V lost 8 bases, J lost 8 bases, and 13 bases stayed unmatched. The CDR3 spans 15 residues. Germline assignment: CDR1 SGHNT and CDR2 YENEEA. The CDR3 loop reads CASGHLAGISHEQFF. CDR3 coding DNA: TGTGCCAGCGGACATCTAGCGGGGATAAGCCATGAGCAGTTCTTC. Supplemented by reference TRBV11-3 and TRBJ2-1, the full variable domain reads EAGVVQSPRYKIIEKKQPVAFWCNPISGHNTLYWYLQNLGQGPELLIRYENEEAVDDSQLPKDRFSAERLKGVDSTLKIQPAELGDSAVYLCASGHLAGISHEQFFGPGTRLTVL.

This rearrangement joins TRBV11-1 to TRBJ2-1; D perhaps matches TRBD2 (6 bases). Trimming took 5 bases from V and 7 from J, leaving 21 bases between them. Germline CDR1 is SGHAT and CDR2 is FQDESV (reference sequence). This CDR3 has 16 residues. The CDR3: CASSPEQGRLSNEQFF. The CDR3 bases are TGTGCCAGCAGCCCCGAGCAAGGGAGGTTATCTAATGAGCAGTTCTTC.

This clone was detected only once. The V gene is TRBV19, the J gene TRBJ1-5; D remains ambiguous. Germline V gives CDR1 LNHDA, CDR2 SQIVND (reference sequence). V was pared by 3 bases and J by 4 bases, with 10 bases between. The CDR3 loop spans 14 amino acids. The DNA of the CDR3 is TGTGCCAGTAGTATCGTTCGGGAAAATCAGCCCCAGCATTTT. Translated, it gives CASSIVRENQPQHF.

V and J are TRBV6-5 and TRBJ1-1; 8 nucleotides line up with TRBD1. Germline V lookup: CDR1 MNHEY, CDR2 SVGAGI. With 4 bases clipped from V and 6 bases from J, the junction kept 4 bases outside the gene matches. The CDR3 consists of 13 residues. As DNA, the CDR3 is TGTGCCAGCAGTTTGGACAGGGTGCCTGAAGCTTTCTTT. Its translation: CASSLDRVPEAFF.

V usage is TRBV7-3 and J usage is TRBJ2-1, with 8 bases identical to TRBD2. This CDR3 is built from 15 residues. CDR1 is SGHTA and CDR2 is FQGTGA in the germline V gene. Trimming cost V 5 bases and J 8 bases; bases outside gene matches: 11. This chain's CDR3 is CASSTGTRAKYEQFF. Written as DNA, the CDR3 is TGTGCCAGCAGCACCGGGACTAGAGCGAAATATGAGCAGTTCTTC.

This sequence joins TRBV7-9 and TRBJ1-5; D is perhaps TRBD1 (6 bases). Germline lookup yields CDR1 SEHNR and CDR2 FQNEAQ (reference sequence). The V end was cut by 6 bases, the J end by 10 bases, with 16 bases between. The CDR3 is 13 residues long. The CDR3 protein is CASRNNAGDPQHF. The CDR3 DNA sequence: TGTGCCAGCAGAAACAACGCAGGGGACCCCCAGCATTTT.

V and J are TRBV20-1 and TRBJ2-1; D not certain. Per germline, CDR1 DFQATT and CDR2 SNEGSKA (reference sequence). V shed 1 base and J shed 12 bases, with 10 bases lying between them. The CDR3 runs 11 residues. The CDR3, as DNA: TGCAGTGCTAGAGCTCTTCGCGGGCAGTTCTTC. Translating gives CSARALRGQFF.

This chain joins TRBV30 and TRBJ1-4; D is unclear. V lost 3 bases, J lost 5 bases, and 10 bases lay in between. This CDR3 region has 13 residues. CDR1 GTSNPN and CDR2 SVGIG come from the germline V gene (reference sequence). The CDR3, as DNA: TGTGCCTGGAGGGACGGCTTCAATGAAAAACTGTTTTTT. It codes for CAWRDGFNEKLFF.

CDR3 DNA: TGTGCCAGCAGCCACCGGGGGACTAGGGGTAAAGAGACCCAGTACTTC. Amino acids: CASSHRGTRGKETQYF. The chain couples TRBV11-3 to TRBJ2-5, with 8 nucleotides matching TRBD2. V lost 5 bases to trimming and J lost 3 bases; unmatched junction nucleotides: 11. This CDR3 contains 16 residues. The germline V gene has CDR1 SGHNT and CDR2 YENEEA.

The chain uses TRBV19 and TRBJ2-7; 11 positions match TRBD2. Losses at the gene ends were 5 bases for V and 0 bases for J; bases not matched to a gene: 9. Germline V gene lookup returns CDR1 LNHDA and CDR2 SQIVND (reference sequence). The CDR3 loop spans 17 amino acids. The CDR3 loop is CASSPAPSGRSSYEQYF. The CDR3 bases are TGTGCCAGTAGTCCAGCCCCTAGCGGGAGGAGCTCCTACGAGCAGTACTTC.

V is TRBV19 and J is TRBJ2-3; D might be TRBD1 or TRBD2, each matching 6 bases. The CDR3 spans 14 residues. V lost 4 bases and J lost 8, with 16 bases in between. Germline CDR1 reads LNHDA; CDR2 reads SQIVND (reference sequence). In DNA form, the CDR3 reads TGTGCCAGTAGTACTACCGGGGGCGACGGTACGCAGTATTTT. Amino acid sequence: CASSTTGGDGTQYF.

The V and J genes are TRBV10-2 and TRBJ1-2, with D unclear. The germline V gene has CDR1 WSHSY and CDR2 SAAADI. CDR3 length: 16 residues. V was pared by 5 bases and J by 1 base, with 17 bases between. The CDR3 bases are TGCGCCAGCAGTAGGCAAGCCGGCGCAGATAACTATGGCTACACCTTC. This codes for CASSRQAGADNYGYTF.

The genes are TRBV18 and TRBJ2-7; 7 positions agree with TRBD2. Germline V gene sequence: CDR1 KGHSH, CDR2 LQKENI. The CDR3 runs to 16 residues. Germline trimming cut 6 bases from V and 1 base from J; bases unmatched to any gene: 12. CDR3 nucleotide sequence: TGTGCCAGCTCCCTCGGGCTGGCGGGAGCGTCCTACGAGCAGTACTTC. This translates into CASSLGLAGASYEQYF. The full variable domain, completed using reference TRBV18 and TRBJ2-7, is NAGVMQNPRHLVRRRGQEARLRCSPMKGHSHVYWYRQLPEEGLKFMVYLQKENIIDESGMPKERFSAEFPKEGPSILRIQQVVRGDSAAYFCASSLGLAGASYEQYFGPGTRLTVT.

CDR3 loop: CSAGQGPNYGYTF. CDR3 DNA sequence: TGCAGCGCCGGACAGGGTCCCAACTATGGCTACACCTTC. The chain joins TRBV29-1 to TRBJ1-2, with TRBD1 matching 8 bases. J was trimmed by 2 bases and V by 7 bases; bases with no gene match: 6. Germline V gene sequence: CDR1 SQVTM, CDR2 ANQGSEA. The CDR3 runs 13 residues. The variable domain in full, completed from reference TRBV29-1 and TRBJ1-2, reads SAVISQKPSRDICQRGTSLTIQCQVDSQVTMMFWYRQQPGQSLTLIATANQGSEATYESGFVIDKFPISRPNLTFSTLTVSNMSPEDSSIYLCSAGQGPNYGYTFGSGTRLTVV.